Below are 25 T cell receptor beta chains sequenced from a single sample in a study of cytomegalovirus exposure and HLA in healthy donors. The primer mix had 60 Vbeta and 13 Jbeta primers. Generated by immunoSEQ multiplex PCR, the TCRdb table keeps only in-frame clones and is missing some. The table includes approximately 180,000 clones, more than 60% detected once. Sequences were obtained from PBMCs. The receptors here all came from a woman in her sixties or seventies in good health and CMV-seropositive.

The table lists this clone with a few counts. The chain couples TRBV2 to TRBJ1-1, with a weak D call TRBD1 (6 bases). This CDR3 comprises 13 residues. Germline V CDR1 and CDR2: SNHLY, FYNNEI. The V and J ends lost 7 bases and 1 base respectively, with 10 bases between them. The CDR3 loop reads CASNQQGNTEAFF. The DNA of the CDR3 is TGTGCCAGCAATCAACAGGGGAACACTGAAGCTTTCTTT.

This clone showed up just once. Germline and junction disagree at one end, which may indicate a read error. This sequence joins TRBV12-5 and TRBJ1-2; D call uncertain. Germline loops: CDR1 LGHNT, CDR2 FRNRAP. The CDR3 is 14 residues long. The DNA of the CDR3 is TGTGCTAGTGGTTTGCGAACGGGCGACTATGGCCACACCTTC. Encoded protein: CASGLRTGDYGHTF.

J is TRBJ2-3 and V is TRBV30, with TRBD2 as a possible D gene (6 bases). Trimming removed 2 bases at V and 1 base at J, with 10 bases between. There are 14 residues in the CDR3. The germline CDR1 and CDR2 sequences are GTSNPN and SVGIG (reference sequence). CDR3 DNA sequence: TGTGCCTGGAGTCGGGGCGGGGGCACAGATACGCAGTATTTT. Its translation: CAWSRGGGTDTQYF.

V usage is TRBV7-8 and J usage is TRBJ2-2; 9 bases are a match to TRBD2. The CDR3 totals 17 residues. The V gene's germline CDR1 is SGHVS and CDR2 FQNEAQ. Germline trimming cut 6 bases from V and 5 bases from J; bases unmatched to any gene: 13. CDR3 coding DNA: TGTGCCAGCAGGAGGGGTAGCGGGAGTATTGTGACCGGGGAGCTGTTTTTT. The encoded protein is CASRRGSGSIVTGELFF.

The CDR3 bases are TGTGCCAGCAGTTCGCATGAGAGGGCGGCCTACAATGAGCAGTTCTTC. Its protein is CASSSHERAAYNEQFF. The V gene is TRBV28, the J gene TRBJ2-1, with a possible D match to TRBD2 (5 bases). The CDR3 is 16 residues long. Germline lookup yields CDR1 MDHEN and CDR2 SYDVKM. Trimming cost V 4 bases and J 2 bases, with 15 bases left between them. The entire variable domain, with the rest obtained from reference TRBV28 and TRBJ2-1, is as follows: DVKVTQSSRYLVKRTGEKVFLECVQDMDHENMFWYRQDPGLGLRLIYFSYDVKMKEKGDIPEGYSVSREKKERFSLILESASTNQTSMYLCASSSHERAAYNEQFFGPGTRLTVL.

The rearrangement uses TRBV6-6 and TRBJ1-4, with 8 bases identical to TRBD1. Germline V gene sequence: CDR1 MNHNY, CDR2 SVGAGI (reference sequence). V shed 2 bases and J 8 bases; nucleotides not matched to a gene: 4. This CDR3 region has 14 residues. The CDR3 loop reads CASSYGQGNEKLFF. CDR3 nucleotides: TGTGCCAGCAGTTACGGACAGGGAAACGAAAAACTGTTTTTT.

V gene TRBV15 combines with J gene TRBJ1-1; 8 nucleotides match TRBD1. In germline, CDR1 is LNHNV, CDR2 YYDKDF (reference sequence). The V gene end was trimmed by 6 bases and the J gene end by 1 base; junction bases not matched to a gene: 4. This CDR3 is 14 amino acids long. The chain's CDR3 is CATRNRGGNTEAFF. The CDR3 nucleotides read TGTGCCACCAGAAACAGGGGGGGGAACACTGAAGCTTTCTTT.

The rearrangement uses TRBV30 and TRBJ2-7, with 15 bases fitting TRBD2. This CDR3 is 13 amino acids long. Germline V gene sequence: CDR1 GTSNPN, CDR2 SVGIG (reference sequence). The junction had 1 base not matched to a gene; V was cut back by 3 bases and J by 7 bases. CDR3 region: CAWRGLAGGEQYF. In DNA form, the CDR3 reads TGTGCCTGGAGGGGACTAGCGGGGGGTGAGCAGTACTTC.

This chain connects TRBV7-3 to TRBJ1-1; 7 nucleotides agree with TRBD1. CDR1 is SGHTA and CDR2 is FQGTGA in the germline V gene. There are 13 residues in the CDR3. Trimming at V came to 5 bases and at J to 4 bases, leaving 4 bases not matched to a gene. Here the CDR3 reads CASSDRVSTEAFF. The CDR3 coding sequence is TGTGCCAGCAGCGACAGGGTTAGCACTGAAGCTTTCTTT.

The V gene is TRBV9, the J gene TRBJ1-6; TRBD1 matches 7 bases. Germline CDR1 reads SGDLS; CDR2 reads YYNGEE. The CDR3 is 14 amino acids. Germline trimming cut 2 bases from V and 10 bases from J; bases unmatched to any gene: 6. CDR3 amino acids: CASSVYQGVSPLHF. The CDR3 coding sequence is TGTGCCAGCAGCGTCTACCAGGGGGTCTCACCCCTCCACTTT.

This chain links TRBV5-1 with TRBJ1-4; tentative D call: TRBD1 (6 bases). V was clipped by 4 bases and J by 3 bases, with 10 bases between them. Germline V gene lookup returns CDR1 SGHRS and CDR2 YFSETQ. This CDR3 spans 14 amino acids. The CDR3 here is CASSPRTANEKLFF. The CDR3 nucleotides read TGCGCCAGCAGCCCTCGGACAGCTAATGAAAAACTGTTTTTT.

This clone was seen a handful of times. The chain couples TRBV6-1 to TRBJ1-5; no firm D call. This CDR3 has 13 amino acids. V lost 2 bases to trimming and J lost 5 bases, with 7 bases between them. Germline CDR1 and CDR2: MNHNS and SASEGT. CDR3 in amino acids: CASSESFDQPQHF. CDR3 bases: TGTGCCAGCAGTGAATCGTTCGATCAGCCCCAGCATTTT.

This chain connects TRBV19 to TRBJ2-2, with TRBD2 as a possible D gene (5 bases). The CDR3 consists of 15 residues. With 1 base removed from V and 3 bases from J, the gap between germline ends came to 9 bases. Germline V gives CDR1 LNHDA, CDR2 SQIVND (reference sequence). CDR3 bases: TGTGCCAGTAGTATAGTCGGCGGGTACACCGGGGAGCTGTTTTTT. Its protein is CASSIVGGYTGELFF.

CDR3 DNA sequence: TGTGCCTGGAGCGGGGACAGGGACACCGGGGAGCTGTTTTTT. Amino acid sequence: CAWSGDRDTGELFF. The chain couples TRBV30 to TRBJ2-2; 9 bases match TRBD1. V shed 3 bases and J 3 bases; nucleotides not matched to a gene: 2. The CDR3 is made up of 14 amino acids. Germline V gene data show CDR1 as GTSNPN and CDR2 as SVGIG (reference sequence). Based on the CDR3 plus reference TRBV30 and TRBJ2-2, the full variable domain is SQTIHQWPATLVQPVGSPLSLECTVEGTSNPNLYWYRQAAGRGLQLLFYSVGIGQISSEVPQNLSASRPQDRQFILSSKKLLLSDSGFYLCAWSGDRDTGELFFGEGSRLTVL.

V gene TRBV14 combines with J gene TRBJ1-6; the D gene is possibly TRBD1 (6 bases). This CDR3 is 16 amino acids long. Germline assignment: CDR1 SGHDN and CDR2 FVKESK. Deletions cut 0 bases from V and 2 bases from J, with 8 bases between. Here the CDR3 DNA reads TGTGCCAGCAGCCAAGAGTCAGGGGCCTATAATTCACCCCTCCACTTT. Its translation is CASSQESGAYNSPLHF.

The V call is TRBV6-5, the J call TRBJ1-1; TRBD1 is a possible D gene (5 bases). The CDR3 runs 14 residues. With 6 bases removed from V and 1 base from J, the gap between germline ends came to 12 bases. Looked up from germline, CDR1 is MNHEY and CDR2 is SVGAGI. CDR3 sequence: CASSQTVSNTEAFF. CDR3 DNA: TGTGCCAGCAGCCAGACAGTTTCGAACACTGAAGCTTTCTTT.

The chain joins TRBV5-6 to TRBJ1-4, with 7 positions matching TRBD1. V trimming: 4 bases; J trimming: 8 bases; junction bases outside the gene matches: 11. Germline V gene lookup returns CDR1 SGHDT and CDR2 YYEEEE. The CDR3 sequence is 15 residues long. The CDR3: CASSNINRGGEKLFF. As DNA, the CDR3 is TGTGCCAGCAGCAACATAAACAGGGGCGGGGAAAAACTGTTTTTT. Based on the CDR3 plus reference TRBV5-6 and TRBJ1-4, the full variable domain is DAGVTQSPTHLIKTRGQQVTLRCSPKSGHDTVSWYQQALGQGPQFIFQYYEEEERQRGNFPDRFSGHQFPNYSSELNVNALLLGDSALYLCASSNINRGGEKLFFGSGTQLSVL.

The genes are TRBV30 and TRBJ1-4; the D is unclear. Between the trimmed V and J ends, which lost 1 base and 3 bases, there was a span of 6 bases. The germline V gene encodes CDR1 GTSNPN and CDR2 SVGIG (reference sequence). The CDR3 is 13 residues long. The CDR3 here is CAWSGQSNEKLFF. CDR3 DNA: TGTGCCTGGAGTGGGCAGTCTAATGAAAAACTGTTTTTT. Variable domain in full (rest from reference TRBV30 and TRBJ1-4): SQTIHQWPATLVQPVGSPLSLECTVEGTSNPNLYWYRQAAGRGLQLLFYSVGIGQISSEVPQNLSASRPQDRQFILSSKKLLLSDSGFYLCAWSGQSNEKLFFGSGTQLSVL.

The chain has TRBV5-6 and TRBJ2-7, with D hard to call. From germline, CDR1 is SGHDT and CDR2 YYEEEE. The CDR3 is 11 residues long. Deletions cut 2 bases from V and 4 bases from J, with 4 bases between. The CDR3 is CASSFQYEQYF. In nucleotides, the CDR3 is TGTGCCAGCAGCTTCCAATACGAGCAGTACTTC.

This clone was seen a handful of times. The chain combines TRBV30 with TRBJ1-5; possible D gene TRBD1, 5 bases. Germline CDR1 is GTSNPN and CDR2 is SVGIG (reference sequence). Trimming pared 1 base from V and 4 bases from J, leaving 8 bases between. CDR3 length: 13 residues. CDR3 in amino acids: CAWSGTTNQPQHF. In DNA form, the CDR3 reads TGTGCCTGGAGTGGGACAACAAATCAGCCCCAGCATTTT.

The chain is built from TRBV18 and TRBJ2-5; 11 bases match TRBD1. With the DNA end fitting TRBJ2-7 better, the J assignment may be wrong. Germline V lookup: CDR1 KGHSH, CDR2 LQKENI. CDR3 length: 15 residues. The CDR3 nucleotides are TGTGCCAGCTCCCCTCCGGGACAGGGGGAATACGAGCAGTACTTC. It is translated as CASSPPGQGEYEQYF.

The genes are TRBV19 and TRBJ2-2, with D perhaps matching TRBD2 (6 bases). CDR3 length: 14 amino acids. From germline, CDR1 is LNHDA and CDR2 SQIVND (reference sequence). The V gene lost 7 bases and the J gene lost 0 bases, with 9 bases spanning the gap. CDR3 nucleotides: TGTGCCAGTAAGCGGGTACCGAACACCGGGGAGCTGTTTTTT. The encoded protein is CASKRVPNTGELFF.

The V gene is TRBV9, the J gene TRBJ2-7, with 8 nucleotides matching TRBD1. This CDR3 comprises 14 residues. J was trimmed by 2 bases and V by 3 bases; bases with no gene match: 4. Germline V gene data show CDR1 as SGDLS and CDR2 as YYNGEE. CDR3 residues: CASSDRDRTYEQYF. As DNA, the CDR3 is TGTGCCAGCAGCGACCGGGACAGGACCTACGAGCAGTACTTC.

The gene calls are TRBV4-2 and TRBJ1-1; D is undetermined. CDR1 and CDR2 from the germline V gene are LGHNA and YNFKEQ. The CDR3 runs to 14 residues. The ends were cut back, 0 bases at V and 0 bases at J, with 5 bases in the middle. CDR3: CASSQDHMNTEAFF. CDR3 nucleotides: TGTGCCAGCAGCCAAGACCACATGAACACTGAAGCTTTCTTT.

This clone was detected once. Different DNA sequences within this sample yield the same CDR3. The J gene is TRBJ1-1, the V gene TRBV6-5; D is unclear. The V gene's germline CDR1 is MNHEY and CDR2 SVGAGI. Trimming pared 0 bases from V and 3 bases from J, leaving 8 bases between. The CDR3 is made up of 14 amino acids. As DNA, the CDR3 is TGTGCCAGCAGTTACTCGCATCAGGACACTGAAGCTTTCTTT. It is translated as CASSYSHQDTEAFF.